The rows below give T cell receptor beta chains drawn from one sample of a study of blood T cell repertoires in COVID-19. Generated by immunoSEQ multiplex PCR, the TCRdb table keeps only in-frame clones and is missing some. The data hold approximately 150,000 clones, with around nine tenths observed a single time. The sequencing input was peripheral blood. The receptors stem from a human donor in a cohort sampled during active COVID-19. Both conserved end residues are part of each CDR3. A D gene is named only where the DNA matches it firmly. Clone sizes are given selectively: once, few, many, or a class where the clone is expanded.

J gene,clone size,V gene,D gene,CDR3 DNA,CDR3 protein
TRBJ1-1,.,TRBV5-1,.,TGCGCCAGCAACGAAATACAGGGTTCCACTGAAGCTTTCTTT,CASNEIQGSTEAFF
TRBJ2-7,.,TRBV6-1,TRBD1,TGTGCCAGCAGTGACAACAGGGGAAACGCCTACGAGCAGTACTTC,CASSDNRGNAYEQYF
TRBJ1-1,.,TRBV7-9,.,TGTGCCAGCAGCTTCGAGGCAGGGGACACTGAAGCTTTCTTT,CASSFEAGDTEAFF
TRBJ2-3,.,TRBV7-6,.,TGTGCCAGCAGCTTAGCCGGAGGGGCGGATACGCAGTATTTT,CASSLAGGADTQYF
TRBJ2-7,.,TRBV5-1,TRBD1,TGCGCCAGTAGGACCGGGACAGCGGCCTACGAGCAGTACTTC,CASRTGTAAYEQYF
TRBJ2-7,.,TRBV5-4,TRBD1,TGTGCCAGCAGCCTCCGGGACAGGGACTACGAGCAGTACTTC,CASSLRDRDYEQYF
TRBJ2-7,.,TRBV27,TRBD2,TGTGCCAGCAGGGATAGAGCCTCCGGGACTGCAAATGGGACTAGCGGGAGGAATGACGAGCAGTACTTC,CASRDRASGTANGTSGRNDEQYF
TRBJ1-2,.,TRBV9,.,TGTGCCAGCAGCGTGGAGGGTTATGGCTACACCTTC,CASSVEGYGYTF
TRBJ1-1,.,TRBV30,.,TGTGCCTGGAGTGTACAGGAGATGAACACTGAAGCTTTCTTT,CAWSVQEMNTEAFF
TRBJ2-4,.,TRBV7-3,TRBD2,TGTGCCAGCAGCTTAACGTTGGGAGGGATCGGAGCCAAAAACATTCAGTACTTC,CASSLTLGGIGAKNIQYF
TRBJ1-1,few,TRBV2,TRBD1,TGTGCCAGCAGCTCTGACAGGGGAGGCACTGAAGCTTTCTTT,CASSSDRGGTEAFF
TRBJ1-5,.,TRBV27,TRBD1,TGTGCCAGCAGCCCCGGGACAGGGGGCCGTGATCAGCCCCAGCATTTT,CASSPGTGGRDQPQHF
TRBJ1-2,.,TRBV7-9,.,TGTGCCAGCAGCCCCTCGGGGGGCAACTATGGCTACACCTTC,CASSPSGGNYGYTF
TRBJ1-4,.,TRBV12-3/TRBV12-4,.,TGTGCCAGCAGTTGGGGGGTAGGTGAAAAACTGTTTTTT,CASSWGVGEKLFF
TRBJ1-1,.,TRBV27,TRBD1,TGTGCCAGCAGTCCGGACAGGGGGATAGCTTTCTTT,CASSPDRGIAFF
TRBJ2-1,.,TRBV9,.,TGTGCCAGCAGCAAGAGGGCGGAGCCCTACAATGAGCAGTTCTTC,CASSKRAEPYNEQFF
TRBJ2-7,.,TRBV5-3,TRBD1,TGTGCCAGAAGCTTGGGATTGGACAGGCATTACGAGCAGTACTTC,CARSLGLDRHYEQYF
TRBJ2-1,many,TRBV9,TRBD1,TGTGCCAGCAGCAACGGACAGGGGGTATATGAGCAGTTCTTC,CASSNGQGVYEQFF
TRBJ2-7,.,TRBV12-3/TRBV12-4,.,TGTGCCAGCAGCGCAGGGAACGAGCAGTACTTC,CASSAGNEQYF
TRBJ2-2,few,TRBV3-1/TRBV3-2,TRBD2,TGTGCCAGCAGCCACCCCGGGACTAGCGGGATATTTTCGAACACCGGGGAGCTGTTTTTT,CASSHPGTSGIFSNTGELFF
TRBJ2-7,.,TRBV5-4,.,TGTGCCAGCAGCTTGGAGACACCCACCTACGAGCAGTACTTC,CASSLETPTYEQYF
TRBJ2-3,.,TRBV6-2/TRBV6-3,.,TGTGCCAGCAGCCTAAGGGGCGGGGCTGGCACAGATACGCAGTATTTT,CASSLRGGAGTDTQYF
TRBJ2-1,.,TRBV24-1,TRBD1,TGTGCCACCAGTGATTTCCGGGACAGGGGCGATGAGCAGTTCTTC,CATSDFRDRGDEQFF
TRBJ2-6,.,TRBV5-1,.,TGCGCCAGCAGCTTGTTACAGGGTTCTGGGGCCAACGTCCTGACTTTC,CASSLLQGSGANVLTF
TRBJ2-6,.,TRBV10-3,TRBD1,TGTGCCGCCCGGGACAGGGGAGCCTCTGGGGCCAACGTCCTGACTTTC,CAARDRGASGANVLTF
TRBJ1-2,.,TRBV19,TRBD1,TGTGCCAGCCAACGGACAGGGACTATTAACTATGGCTACACCTTC,CASQRTGTINYGYTF
TRBJ1-6,.,TRBV28,.,TGTGCCAGCATCGAGAGCTCCTATAATTCACCCCTCCACTTT,CASIESSYNSPLHF
TRBJ1-4,once,TRBV28,TRBD1,TGTGCCAGCAGTCCCCTACAGGGGGCTAGAGAAAAACTGTTTTTT,CASSPLQGAREKLFF
TRBJ2-5,.,TRBV5-6,.,TGTGCCAGCAGCTTGGCCGGTTCTGGAGAGACCCAGTACTTC,CASSLAGSGETQYF
TRBJ2-7,.,TRBV2,TRBD2,TGTGCCAGCACGATAGCGGGAGGATCTGAGCAGTACTTC,CASTIAGGSEQYF
TRBJ1-6,.,TRBV7-8,.,TGTGCCAGCAGCTTAGGAGGCAGGGAGGGTTCACCCCTCCACTTT,CASSLGGREGSPLHF
TRBJ2-5,.,TRBV29-1,.,TGCAGCGTTGATGTAGGAGCGAGTGAGACCCAGTACTTC,CSVDVGASETQYF
TRBJ2-1,.,TRBV7-3,TRBD2,TGTGCCAGCAGCTTAAGAGCGGGAGACAATGAGCAGTTCTTC,CASSLRAGDNEQFF
TRBJ2-5,.,TRBV27,.,TGTGCCAGCAGTAAGGGACACCTCCAAGAGACCCAGTACTTC,CASSKGHLQETQYF
TRBJ2-7,.,TRBV20-1,.,TGCAGTGCTAGTACGAGCGAGTGGGAGCAGTACTTC,CSASTSEWEQYF
TRBJ2-5,.,TRBV5-1,TRBD2,TGCGCCAGCAGCCCGGGAGGCGGCGGGGGGGTCTCCTCAGGGGAGACCCAGTACTTC,CASSPGGGGGVSSGETQYF
TRBJ2-7,.,TRBV7-9,TRBD1,TGTGCCAGCAGCTTAGAGGGACAGGGGGGGTACTTC,CASSLEGQGGYF
TRBJ1-2,few,TRBV30,.,TGTGCCTGGAGTGTAGACTATGGGGGCTACACCTTC,CAWSVDYGGYTF
TRBJ2-5,.,TRBV3-1/TRBV3-2,TRBD1,TGTGCCAGCACCCCCACGCGGGGCAGGGGGCGGGAGACCCAGTACTTC,CASTPTRGRGRETQYF
TRBJ2-3,.,TRBV28,.,TGTGCCAGCAGTCCTAGGGCGGGCGGGGTTATTCTCACAGATACGCAGTATTTT,CASSPRAGGVILTDTQYF
TRBJ1-5,few,TRBV2,.,TGTGCCAGCAGTGAGGGCAGTAGTAGCAATCAGCCCCAGCATTTT,CASSEGSSSNQPQHF
TRBJ1-2,.,TRBV3-1/TRBV3-2,TRBD1,TGTGCCAGCAGCCAGTCTCATGGAACCGGGACAGGGGGCGCTAACTATGGCTACACCTTC,CASSQSHGTGTGGANYGYTF
TRBJ1-5,.,TRBV9,.,TGTGCCAGCAGCGGAGGGGGAGGGAATCAGCCCCAGCATTTT,CASSGGGGNQPQHF
TRBJ1-1,.,TRBV3-1/TRBV3-2,.,TGTGCCAGCAGCCAAGAGGCGGGGAGAACTGAAGCTTTCTTT,CASSQEAGRTEAFF
TRBJ2-1,once,TRBV3-1/TRBV3-2,.,TGTGCCAGCAGCCAAGACCCCGGACTATTTGATGAGCAGTTCTTC,CASSQDPGLFDEQFF
TRBJ2-1,.,TRBV10-3,TRBD2,TGTGCCATCAGCCAGCGGGACGGGCCTGAGCAGTTCTTC,CAISQRDGPEQFF
TRBJ2-2,.,TRBV5-4,TRBD2,TGTGCCAGCAGCTTGGGCAGTAGCGGGAGAACCGGGGAGCTGTTTTTT,CASSLGSSGRTGELFF
TRBJ1-1,.,TRBV12-3/TRBV12-4,TRBD1,TGTGCCAGCAGTCTAGGGACAGGGGGTGAAGCTTTCTTT,CASSLGTGGEAFF
TRBJ1-1,once,TRBV6-5,.,TGTGCCAGCGTTCCGACAGCGCAGAACACTGAAGCTTTCTTT,CASVPTAQNTEAFF
TRBJ2-7,.,TRBV6-5,.,TGTGCCAGCAACCAGACCCCGCGGGAGCAGTACTTC,CASNQTPREQYF
TRBJ1-3,.,TRBV7-6,TRBD1,TGTGCCAGCACCTCACAGGGGCGCTCTGGAAACACCATATATTTT,CASTSQGRSGNTIYF
TRBJ2-7,.,TRBV29-1,TRBD2,TGCAGCGTTGAAGAAGGGACTAGCGGCTCCTACGAGCAGTACTTC,CSVEEGTSGSYEQYF
TRBJ1-6,.,TRBV19,.,TGTGCCAGTAGTATTTCTCGGCGGGATTATCGTAATAATTCACCCCTCCACTTT,CASSISRRDYRNNSPLHF
TRBJ1-3,.,TRBV7-6,TRBD1,TGTGCCAGCAGCCGATTCGCCGGGACAGCCTTAGGAAACACCATATATTTT,CASSRFAGTALGNTIYF
TRBJ1-5,.,TRBV18,TRBD1,TGTGCCAGCTCAGCAGACAGGGGCAATCAGCCCCAGCATTTT,CASSADRGNQPQHF
TRBJ2-3,.,TRBV6-5,.,TGTGCCAGCAGACTCAGGGGCCCCACAGATACGCAGTATTTT,CASRLRGPTDTQYF
TRBJ2-7,.,TRBV6-5,TRBD2,TGTGCCAGCAGCACGACTAGCGGGAGTTCCTACGAGCAGTACTTC,CASSTTSGSSYEQYF
TRBJ1-2,.,TRBV6-5,TRBD1,TGTGCCAGCAGAAGACAGGGGCAGGGGTATGGCTACACCTTC,CASRRQGQGYGYTF
TRBJ2-2,.,TRBV7-7,.,TGTGCCAGCAGCGTCGGGATAGCGGAGAACACCGGGGAGCTGTTTTTT,CASSVGIAENTGELFF
TRBJ2-2,.,TRBV6-4,.,TGTGCCAGCAGCCTCAGGGAGGGGGCCGGGGAGCTGTTTTTT,CASSLREGAGELFF